This T cell receptor beta chain was retrieved from a study of spatial heterogeneity in lung cancer. This clonotype was seen many times. A library made for alpha chains picked up this beta chain off target, so its size means little. Trimming cost V 4 bases and J 4 bases; bases outside gene matches: 7. Germline lookup yields CDR1 SGHRS and CDR2 YFSETQ. There are 14 residues in the CDR3. The time point denotes: sample taken at primary tumor resection. A distinct unique molecular identifier was carried by each TCR cDNA molecule. TCRdb passed the 5' RACE reads through MiXCR, listing each CDR3 protein once. The sample contains about 15,000 distinct CDR3 sequences, 3% to 4.5% of which appear only once.

The source material was normal lung tissue next to the tumor, sampled at surgery. The rearrangement joins TRBV5-1 to TRBJ2-5; 7 positions match TRBD2. The sequence came from a male donor with early-stage non-small cell lung cancer. In DNA form, the CDR3 reads TGCGCCAGCAGCCAAGGCGGGGGTGCAGAGACCCAGTACTTC. As protein: CASSQGGGAETQYF.